These T cell receptor beta chains were read from a single sample in a study of OX40 agonist ivuxolimab in advanced cancers. Repertoires were generated with immunoSEQ multiplex PCR, while TCRdb's copy carries only in-frame clones and drops some. This sample has over 65,000 clones, with approximately 80% found just once. Sample: CD4+ or CD8+ T cells sorted from blood, taken in a trial of the OX40 agonist ivuxolimab. These receptors came from an adult with an advanced solid tumor such as melanoma, head and neck, liver or kidney cancer. The CDR3 runs from the conserved cysteine through the conserved F or W.

TRBJ2-1 | TRBV13 | CASSLRASGGAHEQFF
TRBJ2-2 | TRBV28 | CASSLGQRTTGELFF
TRBJ1-4 | TRBV5-1 | CASSPGGGQANEKLFF
TRBJ2-5 | TRBV28 | CASTLDRTSGSQETQYF
TRBJ2-3 | TRBV4-1 | CASSQEGASGISTDTQYF
TRBJ2-5 | TRBV7-9 | CASSSWPRESAETQYF
TRBJ1-2 | TRBV30 | CAWTSGGTVAHTF
TRBJ1-5 | TRBV7-9 | CASSLGQGRNQPQHF
TRBJ2-1 | TRBV28 | CASSLSRGTSAHNEQFF
TRBJ2-7 | TRBV6-6 | CASRKGTGVPYEQYF
TRBJ2-3 | TRBV5-1 | CASSPMTSADTQYF
TRBJ1-1 | TRBV29-1 | CSWRGTHMNTEAFF
TRBJ2-3 | TRBV18 | CASSPTTGGGSYSTQYF
TRBJ1-1 | TRBV28 | CASTLKREAGRRNTEAFF
TRBJ2-4 | TRBV11-2 | CASSDRRIGGTKNIQYF
TRBJ2-3 | TRBV4-1 | CASSQEVVDTQYF
TRBJ1-3 | TRBV28 | CAAWGGGSGNTIYF
TRBJ2-3 | TRBV7-9 | CASSLAGTGFRTDTQYF
TRBJ2-3 | TRBV4-3 | CASSQLYRPGLASGEDTQYF
TRBJ2-7 | TRBV28 | CASSFSDRGEQYF
TRBJ2-3 | TRBV7-9 | CASSRLLAGGVPQYF
TRBJ2-1 | TRBV19 | CASSTVWAAYNEQFF
TRBJ2-2 | TRBV4-3 | CASSRSVSGGSPGELFF
TRBJ2-5 | TRBV30 | CAWDHPPRGKQETQYF
TRBJ1-1 | TRBV4-1 | CASREDLWTEAFF
TRBJ2-1 | TRBV6-1 | CATRGLRVVDEQFF
TRBJ2-7 | TRBV2 | CASSELEGYEQYF
TRBJ1-5 | TRBV5-8 | CASSSNPTGTGGLQPQHF
TRBJ1-5 | TRBV5-1 | CASSPAGLNQPQHF
TRBJ1-1 | TRBV2 | CASSWTGVGEAFF
TRBJ2-7 | TRBV6-6 | CASKAGTSGSEQYF
TRBJ2-7 | TRBV2 | CASSDSLSSIEQYF
TRBJ2-5 | TRBV28 | CASIGRHQETQYF
TRBJ2-7 | TRBV6-5 | CASSYPDRTYEQYF
TRBJ2-1 | TRBV2 | CASKRTGAEQFF
TRBJ1-1 | TRBV6-6 | CASSYDPNTEAFF